The present T cell receptor (beta chain) was sequenced within a study of blood T cell repertoires in COVID-19. This CDR3 region has 17 residues. CDR1 is SGHRS, CDR2 YFSETQ, per germline. V lost 5 bases and J lost 4; bases outside the gene matches: 8. As processed by the authors: How many nucleated cells were present was estimated from reference gene primer amplification. The method was immunoSEQ multiplex PCR; TCRdb's version includes in-frame clones alone and lacks a portion of them. The V and J calls and clone size are taken from that table; D and trimming were inferred from the DNA. The sample holds 150,000 or so clones, approximately 84% seen once. The study recruited people aged about 18 to 95 years across more than 20 US areas. Each participant's cohort was designated according to participant-reported clinical history.

The sequenced sample consisted of PBMCs or T cells enriched from blood (not recorded which). The receptor comes from a woman between 40 and 55 years old with acute COVID-19. This chain uses TRBV5-1 with TRBJ2-2; 13 nucleotides align to TRBD2. The CDR3 DNA sequence: TGCGCCAGCAGGTCCCTAACTAGCGGGAGGGCCACCGGGGAGCTGTTTTTT. Translating gives CASRSLTSGRATGELFF.